These 28 T cell receptor beta chains were sequenced from one sample in a study of cytomegalovirus exposure and HLA in healthy donors. Primers for the PCR totalled 60 Vbeta and 13 Jbeta. Some clones are missing from TCRdb's copy, which holds only in-frame ones; the method was immunoSEQ multiplex PCR. In all, the sample yields 100,000 or so clones. Sequencing was carried out using PBMCs. These receptors all come from a man aged 50 to 60 in good health and CMV-seronegative.

In DNA, the CDR3 is TGTGCCTGGAGTGGGGGCGGCGCCCAAGAGACCCAGTACTTC. It translates to CAWSGGGAQETQYF. The chain joins TRBV30 to TRBJ2-5, with D perhaps TRBD1 (5 bases). This CDR3 region has 14 residues. CDR1 is GTSNPN and CDR2 is SVGIG in the germline V gene (reference sequence). V was clipped by 1 base and J by 1 base, with 10 bases between them.

The V call is TRBV19, the J call TRBJ1-1; 7 nucleotides agree with TRBD1. The CDR3 sequence is 14 residues long. V lost 11 bases to trimming and J lost 6 bases; unmatched junction nucleotides: 15. Germline V gene data show CDR1 as LNHDA and CDR2 as SQIVND (reference sequence). CDR3 sequence reads: CAGRGGGPGAEAFF. CDR3 DNA: TGTGCCGGTCGAGGGGGCGGACCGGGGGCTGAAGCTTTCTTT.

The V and J genes are TRBV4-3 and TRBJ1-2, with 8 bases identical to TRBD1. The CDR3 is made up of 17 amino acids. The germline V gene encodes CDR1 LGHNA and CDR2 YSLEER. Trimming cost V 0 bases and J 5 bases; bases outside gene matches: 11. The CDR3 nucleotides are TGCGCCAGCAGCCAAGATCTGGGGCAGGGGGCAGGGTATGGCTACACCTTC. Residues: CASSQDLGQGAGYGYTF.

The chain carries TRBV6-5 and TRBJ1-5; D is unclear. Germline lookup yields CDR1 MNHEY and CDR2 SVGAGI. The germline V and J ends were trimmed by 8 bases and 7 bases, with 15 bases remaining between them. This CDR3 is built from 13 residues. CDR3 in amino acids: CASREGPGQPQHF. The CDR3 nucleotides read TGTGCCAGCCGGGAAGGACCTGGGCAGCCCCAGCATTTT.

The gene calls are TRBV19 and TRBJ1-2, with 12 positions matching TRBD1. Germline CDR1 LNHDA, CDR2 SQIVND (reference sequence). V lost 3 bases to trimming and J lost 3 bases; unmatched junction nucleotides: 2. The CDR3 sequence is 15 residues long. CDR3 sequence reads: CASSMGQGADYGYTF. The CDR3 region has the DNA TGTGCCAGTAGTATGGGACAGGGGGCGGACTATGGCTACACCTTC.

The chain recombines TRBV7-9 with TRBJ1-2; 9 bases line up with TRBD1. Germline V gene data show CDR1 as SEHNR and CDR2 as FQNEAQ (reference sequence). The CDR3 length is 16 residues. With 5 bases clipped from V and 6 bases from J, the junction kept 13 bases outside the gene matches. CDR3 DNA: TGTGCCAGCAGCCCCTCGGTCCGGGACAGGGTGGATGGCTACACCTTC. It specifies CASSPSVRDRVDGYTF.

The rearrangement links TRBV10-3 to TRBJ1-1; D is perhaps TRBD1 (5 bases). Trimming pared 2 bases from V and 8 bases from J, leaving 6 bases between. Germline assignment: CDR1 ENHRY and CDR2 SYGVKD. The CDR3 spans 11 residues. CDR3 protein: CAISEGGEAFF. CDR3 nucleotide sequence: TGTGCCATCAGTGAGGGGGGGGAAGCTTTCTTT.

The genes are TRBV5-4 and TRBJ2-2; 10 nucleotides agree with TRBD1. The J segment lost 0 bases and the V segment lost 4 bases, leaving 3 bases of the junction unmatched. This CDR3 is 16 amino acids long. CDR1 and CDR2 (germline): SGHNT, YYREEE (reference sequence). The CDR3 DNA reads TGTGCCAGCAGCCAAGGACAGGGGGCGAACACCGGGGAGCTGTTTTTT. Its protein product is CASSQGQGANTGELFF.

V is TRBV10-3 and J is TRBJ1-1; D gene ambiguous. The germline V gene has CDR1 ENHRY and CDR2 SYGVKD. The CDR3 is made up of 13 amino acids. Trimming removed 6 bases from V and 1 base from J, with 9 bases in between. The CDR3 nucleotides read TGTGCCATCAGAGAGACGGGGAACACTGAAGCTTTCTTT. Translated: CAIRETGNTEAFF.

The DNA of the CDR3 is TGCGCCAGCAGCCAGGGACTAGCGGGAGTTTACGAGCAGTACTTC. Protein sequence: CASSQGLAGVYEQYF. The chain employs TRBV4-3 and TRBJ2-5, with 14 bases fitting TRBD2. TRBJ2-7 matches the DNA end more closely, so the J call is doubtful. The germline V gene encodes CDR1 LGHNA and CDR2 YSLEER. The CDR3 length is 15 residues.

A note on this clone: Other DNA variants within this sample encode the same CDR3. The rearrangement joins TRBV6-6 to TRBJ2-7, with D hard to call. Germline lookup yields CDR1 MNHNY and CDR2 SVGAGI (reference sequence). V lost 4 bases and J lost 4, with 20 bases in between. The CDR3 runs 16 residues. In DNA, the CDR3 is TGTGCCAGCAGTTGGGCCGACGCCAGATCCCCTTACGAGCAGTACTTC. Translation gives CASSWADARSPYEQYF.

V and J are TRBV28 and TRBJ2-1; tentatively, D is TRBD1 (6 bases). Per the germline V gene, CDR1 is MDHEN and CDR2 is SYDVKM. Trimming pared 5 bases from V and 4 bases from J, leaving 12 bases between. The CDR3 extends over 14 amino acids. The CDR3 region is CASSPLQGYNEQFF. The CDR3, as DNA: TGTGCCAGCAGTCCCCTACAGGGATACAATGAGCAGTTCTTC.

The chain recombines TRBV13 with TRBJ1-2, with D possibly TRBD1 on 5 matching bases. CDR1 PRHDT and CDR2 FYEKMQ come from the germline V gene (reference sequence). The CDR3 consists of 16 residues. Trimming removed 0 bases from V and 4 bases from J, with 15 bases in between. The CDR3 here is CASSLGRGRLVYGYTF. CDR3 DNA sequence: TGTGCCAGCAGCTTAGGACGGGGCCGACTAGTCTATGGCTACACCTTC.

Concerning this clone: One junction end does not reproduce the germline sequence, and a read error may be involved. The chain recombines TRBV18 with TRBJ2-1, with D possibly TRBD1 on 5 matching bases. Per the germline V gene, CDR1 is KGHSH and CDR2 is LQKENI. The CDR3 is 16 residues long. This CDR3 is CASSPQGPGSDNEQFF. Here the CDR3 DNA reads TGTGCCAGCTCACCACAGGGGCCCGGCTCCGACAATGAGCAGTTCTTC.

V usage is TRBV6-5 and J usage is TRBJ1-1; D possibly corresponds to TRBD1 (6 bases). The V end was cut by 4 bases, the J end by 1 base, with 10 bases between. This CDR3 comprises 14 residues. The V gene's germline CDR1 is MNHEY and CDR2 SVGAGI. CDR3 nucleotides: TGTGCCAGCAGTTCCCCGACAGGGAACACTGAAGCTTTCTTT. Translated, it gives CASSSPTGNTEAFF.

The chain links TRBV7-9 to TRBJ1-1, with D unresolved. The CDR3 contains 14 residues. Germline V gene lookup returns CDR1 SEHNR and CDR2 FQNEAQ (reference sequence). The V end was cut by 2 bases, the J end by 0 bases, with 7 bases between. CDR3 loop: CASSLPVMNTEAFF. Here the CDR3 DNA reads TGTGCCAGCAGCTTACCCGTTATGAACACTGAAGCTTTCTTT.

V usage is TRBV11-2 and J usage is TRBJ2-2; 7 bases are a match to TRBD1. Looked up from germline, CDR1 is SGHAT and CDR2 is FQNNGV. The CDR3 covers 15 residues. The ends lost 0 bases at V and 6 bases at J; junction bases unmatched: 4. The CDR3 bases are TGTGCCAGCAGCTTAGATAGGGGGCATGCCGGGGAGCTGTTTTTT. Its translation is CASSLDRGHAGELFF. The full variable domain, its missing parts supplied by reference TRBV11-2 and TRBJ2-2, is EAGVAQSPRYKIIEKRQSVAFWCNPISGHATLYWYQQILGQGPKLLIQFQNNGVVDDSQLPKDRFSAERLKGVDSTLKIQPAKLEDSAVYLCASSLDRGHAGELFFGEGSRLTVL.

V gene TRBV10-3 combines with J gene TRBJ2-7; tentatively, D is TRBD1 (6 bases). Germline CDR1 ENHRY, CDR2 SYGVKD. V lost 10 bases and J lost 2, with 18 bases in between. This CDR3 region has 14 residues. The CDR3, as DNA: TGTGCCACTAGACCCACGGGACAACCCTACGAGCAGTACTTC. The encoded protein is CATRPTGQPYEQYF.

The rearrangement links TRBV7-9 to TRBJ1-4; no firm D call. Trimming took 5 bases from V and 7 from J, leaving 11 bases between them. Germline V gene data show CDR1 as SEHNR and CDR2 as FQNEAQ (reference sequence). The CDR3 length is 13 residues. The chain's CDR3 is CASSRPPGEKLFF. CDR3 DNA: TGTGCCAGCAGCCGTCCCCCGGGTGAAAAACTGTTTTTT.

The chain links TRBV14 to TRBJ1-2; D gene unclear. The germline V gene has CDR1 SGHDN and CDR2 FVKESK. CDR3 size: 14 residues. The germline V and J ends were trimmed by 4 bases and 4 bases, with 13 bases remaining between them. CDR3 DNA sequence: TGTGCCAGCAGCCCGACCGCGGAGGTCTATGGCTACACCTTC. It is translated as CASSPTAEVYGYTF.

The chain links TRBV5-1 to TRBJ2-7; 8 bases are a match to TRBD2. Germline-derived CDR1 and CDR2 are SGHRS and YFSETQ. V was pared by 3 bases and J by 2 bases, with 16 bases of the junction left unmatched. The CDR3 covers 18 residues. CDR3 loop: CASSSFGAGGLGTYEQYF. CDR3 DNA sequence: TGCGCCAGCAGCTCCTTCGGCGCGGGGGGTTTGGGAACCTACGAGCAGTACTTC.

This chain links TRBV4-3 with TRBJ1-5, with D unclear. From germline, CDR1 is LGHNA and CDR2 YSLEER. V was pared by 4 bases and J by 5 bases, with 9 bases between. The CDR3 contains 13 residues. DNA for the CDR3: TGCGCCAGCAGCCGGGCGAGGGATCAGCCCCAGCATTTT. The encoded protein is CASSRARDQPQHF.

This sequence joins TRBV7-6 and TRBJ2-1; TRBD1 might be the D (6 bases). This CDR3 has 15 residues. The V gene's germline CDR1 is SGHVS and CDR2 FNYEAQ. Trimming shortened V by 1 base and J by 9 bases, and 16 bases separated the two germline ends. The CDR3 loop reads CASSLGGQSPSEQFF. For the CDR3, the DNA is TGTGCCAGCAGCTTAGGGGGGCAGAGCCCAAGTGAGCAGTTCTTC.

This chain connects TRBV30 to TRBJ1-5; 10 bases fit TRBD1. CDR3 length: 13 amino acids. V trimming: 5 bases; J trimming: 5 bases; junction bases outside the gene matches: 3. Per the germline V gene, CDR1 is GTSNPN and CDR2 is SVGIG (reference sequence). CDR3 sequence: CAWSGTGDQPQHF. Written as DNA, the CDR3 is TGTGCCTGGTCCGGGACAGGGGATCAGCCCCAGCATTTT.

The chain employs TRBV12-5 and TRBJ1-1, with TRBD1 as a possible D gene (5 bases). Germline V gives CDR1 LGHNT, CDR2 FRNRAP. Trimming pared 7 bases from V and 4 bases from J, leaving 13 bases between. This CDR3 has 13 amino acids. CDR3 loop: CASVPRVGTEAFF. The CDR3 bases are TGTGCTAGTGTGCCCAGGGTTGGCACTGAAGCTTTCTTT.

The chain is built from TRBV5-1 and TRBJ1-6; D perhaps matches TRBD1 (6 bases). The CDR3 sequence is 14 residues long. The V gene lost 4 bases and the J gene lost 5 bases, with 10 bases spanning the gap. Germline lookup yields CDR1 SGHRS and CDR2 YFSETQ. CDR3 sequence reads: CASSADRDNSPLHF. The CDR3 coding sequence is TGCGCCAGCAGCGCGGACAGAGATAATTCACCCCTCCACTTT. The variable domain in full, with the rest retrieved from reference TRBV5-1 and TRBJ1-6, is KAGVTQTPRYLIKTRGQQVTLSCSPISGHRSVSWYQQTPGQGLQFLFEYFSETQRNKGNFPGRFSGRQFSNSRSEMNVSTLELGDSALYLCASSADRDNSPLHFGNGTRLTVT.

The chain combines TRBV7-3 with TRBJ2-1, with TRBD2 matching over 12 bases. With 6 bases clipped from V and 3 bases from J, the junction kept 6 bases outside the gene matches. Germline CDR1 reads SGHTA; CDR2 reads FQGTGA. This CDR3 has 16 residues. The CDR3 DNA reads as TGTGCCAGCAGTTTGACTAGCGGGAGAGTCTACAATGAGCAGTTCTTC. Translated, it gives CASSLTSGRVYNEQFF. Together with reference TRBV7-3 and TRBJ2-1, the CDR3 gives the full variable domain: GAGVSQTPSNKVTEKGKYVELRCDPISGHTALYWYRQSLGQGPEFLIYFQGTGAADDSGLPNDRFFAVRPEGSVSTLKIQRTERGDSAVYLCASSLTSGRVYNEQFFGPGTRLTVL.

The chain employs TRBV19 and TRBJ2-7, with TRBD1 identical over 10 bases. The CDR3 is made up of 12 amino acids. In germline, CDR1 is LNHDA, CDR2 SQIVND (reference sequence). V lost 9 bases to trimming and J lost 5 bases; unmatched junction nucleotides: 4. The CDR3 nucleotides are TGTGCCAGCGGGACAGGGGATGACGAGCAGTACTTC. Amino acid sequence: CASGTGDDEQYF.